These 12 T cell receptor beta chains share one sample of origin, sequenced in a study of cytomegalovirus exposure and HLA in healthy donors. This PCR relied on a set of 60 Vbeta primers and 13 Jbeta primers. The data were produced by immunoSEQ multiplex PCR, yet TCRdb's version contains in-frame clones alone and is incomplete. This sample yields around 110,000 clones, of which 8.5% to 10% are seen a single time; less than 4% belongs to the top ten. The material sequenced was PBMCs. The receptors come from a man aged 30 to 45 in good health and CMV-seronegative.

The CDR3 region is CASSFMEGAPGTQYF. DNA for the CDR3: TGTGCCAGCAGCTTCATGGAGGGGGCCCCGGGGACCCAGTACTTC. The V and J genes are TRBV7-6 and TRBJ2-5; a possible D gene is TRBD1 (7 bases). CDR1 and CDR2 from the germline V gene are SGHVS and FNYEAQ. Trimming cost V 3 bases and J 7 bases, with 18 bases left between them. CDR3 length equals 15 residues. The full variable domain, rest sourced from reference TRBV7-6 and TRBJ2-5, is GAGVSQSPRYKVTKRGQDVALRCDPISGHVSLYWYRQALGQGPEFLTYFNYEAQQDKSGLPNDRFSAERPEGSISTLTIQRTEQRDSAMYRCASSFMEGAPGTQYFGPGTRLLVL.

The chain employs TRBV6-6 and TRBJ1-2; D is uncertain. Trimming left V 7 bases short and J 1 base short, with 10 bases between. The CDR3 totals 13 residues. Germline CDR1 reads MNHNY; CDR2 reads SVGAGI (reference sequence). Written as DNA, the CDR3 is TGTGCCAGCATTCAGGCGCTTAACTATGGCTACACCTTC. Residues: CASIQALNYGYTF.

The chain has TRBV18 and TRBJ2-6; 10 bases fit TRBD1. V dropped 2 bases and J dropped 0; count of bases not matched to a gene: 7. CDR3 length: 19 amino acids. Germline CDR1 and CDR2: KGHSH and LQKENI. The CDR3 DNA is TGTGCCAGCTCACCAATAGGGGACAGGGGAACCTCTGGGGCCAACGTCCTGACTTTC. Amino acid sequence: CASSPIGDRGTSGANVLTF.

This clone has more than one count but fewer than ten. This sequence joins TRBV19 and TRBJ2-7; 13 bases match TRBD2. V trimming: 5 bases; J trimming: 7 bases; junction bases outside the gene matches: 17. Germline V gene sequence: CDR1 LNHDA, CDR2 SQIVND (reference sequence). CDR3 length equals 18 residues. The CDR3 protein is CASSPFTSGRAQNREQYF. The CDR3 nucleotides are TGTGCCAGTAGTCCTTTTACTAGCGGGAGGGCCCAGAATCGAGAGCAGTACTTC.

The gene calls are TRBV10-1 and TRBJ2-7; 7 nucleotides align to TRBD2. This CDR3 has 15 residues. V dropped 8 bases and J dropped 0; count of bases not matched to a gene: 10. Germline values: CDR1 WNHNN, CDR2 SYGVQD (reference sequence). The DNA of the CDR3 is TGCGCCAGCTCTGAGGGGCTAGCGGCCTCCTACGAGCAGTACTTC. Encoded protein: CASSEGLAASYEQYF.

This CDR3 reads CASSLTLIGAGEQYF. CDR3 DNA sequence: TGTGCCAGCAGCTTAACTTTGATTGGGGCCGGGGAGCAGTACTTC. This sequence joins TRBV7-8 and TRBJ2-7, with D possibly being TRBD1 (5 bases). This CDR3 is built from 15 residues. The V end was cut by 2 bases, the J end by 7 bases, with 18 bases between. Looked up from germline, CDR1 is SGHVS and CDR2 is FQNEAQ.

This chain connects TRBV25-1 to TRBJ2-6, with a weak D call TRBD1 (6 bases). Germline CDR1 is MGHDK and CDR2 is SYGVNS. Trimming stripped 5 bases from V and 4 bases from J, with 18 bases between. The CDR3 spans 17 residues. In nucleotides, the CDR3 is TGTGCCAGCAGTAAGGGCAGGGGTTGGTCAGGGGCCAACGTCCTGACTTTC. This translates into CASSKGRGWSGANVLTF.

This clone was observed a handful of times. The V gene is TRBV19, the J gene TRBJ1-4, with D possibly being TRBD1 (5 bases). From germline, CDR1 is LNHDA and CDR2 SQIVND (reference sequence). This CDR3 spans 14 amino acids. The V end was cut by 5 bases, the J end by 3 bases, with 10 bases between. The CDR3 DNA sequence: TGTGCCAGTAGTCCAGGGAACCCTAATGAAAAACTGTTTTTT. It translates to CASSPGNPNEKLFF.

This clone appeared a few times. The chain carries TRBV19 and TRBJ1-1; 8 nucleotides agree with TRBD1. V shed 3 bases and J 6 bases; nucleotides not matched to a gene: 15. Germline V lookup: CDR1 LNHDA, CDR2 SQIVND (reference sequence). The CDR3 is made up of 17 amino acids. The DNA of the CDR3 is TGTGCCAGTAGTATTACTGGACAGGGACCTCGAGAGGCTGAAGCTTTCTTT. It yields the protein CASSITGQGPREAEAFF.

This clone was seen a handful of times. The V and J genes are TRBV28 and TRBJ2-1; the D gene is possibly TRBD1 (6 bases). This CDR3 is built from 16 residues. Trimming shortened V by 6 bases and J by 0 bases, and 15 bases separated the two germline ends. Germline V gene sequence: CDR1 MDHEN, CDR2 SYDVKM. The CDR3 here is CASSPAGTSSYNEQFF. CDR3 coding DNA: TGTGCCAGCAGCCCTGCCGGGACAAGCTCCTACAATGAGCAGTTCTTC. The entire variable domain, with the rest obtained from reference TRBV28 and TRBJ2-1, is as follows: DVKVTQSSRYLVKRTGEKVFLECVQDMDHENMFWYRQDPGLGLRLIYFSYDVKMKEKGDIPEGYSVSREKKERFSLILESASTNQTSMYLCASSPAGTSSYNEQFFGPGTRLTVL.

A few counts support this clone. The V gene is TRBV6-5, the J gene TRBJ2-1; no reliable D call. Trimming took 6 bases from V and 5 from J, leaving 11 bases between them. In germline, CDR1 is MNHEY, CDR2 SVGAGI. The CDR3 loop spans 13 amino acids. This CDR3 is CASRIDRDNEQFF. The DNA for the CDR3 is TGTGCCAGCAGGATTGACCGGGACAATGAGCAGTTCTTC.

J is TRBJ2-3 and V is TRBV5-4; 11 bases agree with TRBD2. Losses at the gene ends were 4 bases for V and 3 bases for J; bases not matched to a gene: 7. This CDR3 has 16 amino acids. Germline-derived CDR1 and CDR2 are SGHNT and YYREEE (reference sequence). This CDR3 reads CASSIKLAGATDTQYF. CDR3 sequence (DNA): TGTGCCAGCAGCATTAAACTAGCGGGAGCGACAGATACGCAGTATTTT.